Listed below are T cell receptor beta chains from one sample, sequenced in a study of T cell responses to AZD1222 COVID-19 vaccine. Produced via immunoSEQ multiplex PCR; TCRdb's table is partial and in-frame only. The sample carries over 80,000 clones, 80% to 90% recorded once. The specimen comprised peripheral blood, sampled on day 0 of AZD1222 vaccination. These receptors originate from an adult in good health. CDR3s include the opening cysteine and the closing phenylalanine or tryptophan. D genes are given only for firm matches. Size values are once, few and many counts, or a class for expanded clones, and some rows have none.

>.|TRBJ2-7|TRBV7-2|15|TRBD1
CASSSRTGGGYEQYF
TGTGCCAGCAGCTCAAGGACAGGGGGCGGATACGAGCAGTACTTC
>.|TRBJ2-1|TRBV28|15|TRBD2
CASSFGSGSGDEQFF
TGTGCCAGCAGTTTCGGTAGCGGGTCTGGGGATGAGCAGTTCTTC
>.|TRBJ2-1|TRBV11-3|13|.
CASSPASEGEQFF
TGTGCCAGCAGCCCAGCTAGTGAGGGTGAGCAGTTCTTC
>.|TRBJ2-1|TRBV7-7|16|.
CASSLGGQAQGNEQFF
TGTGCTAGCAGCTTAGGAGGGCAGGCACAGGGCAATGAGCAGTTCTTC
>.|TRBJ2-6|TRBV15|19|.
CATSSGTNQGRGRANVLTF
TGTGCCACCAGCAGTGGAACAAATCAGGGGCGGGGAAGGGCCAACGTCCTGACTTTC
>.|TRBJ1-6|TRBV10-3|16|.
CAISESLVQGGSPLHF
TGTGCCATCAGTGAGTCCCTTGTACAGGGTGGTTCACCCCTCCACTTT
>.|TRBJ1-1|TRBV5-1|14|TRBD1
CASSGTGEATEAFF
TGCGCCAGCAGCGGGACAGGGGAGGCCACTGAAGCTTTCTTT
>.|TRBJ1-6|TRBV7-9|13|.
CASSLEEGSPLHF
TGTGCCAGCAGCTTAGAAGAGGGTTCACCCCTCCACTTT
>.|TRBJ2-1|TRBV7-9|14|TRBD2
CASSLYGLVNEQFF
TGTGCCAGCAGCTTATACGGACTAGTCAATGAGCAGTTCTTC
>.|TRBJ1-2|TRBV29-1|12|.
CSVRATNYGYTF
TGCAGCGTTAGGGCGACGAACTATGGCTACACCTTC
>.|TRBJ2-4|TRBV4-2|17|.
CASSQGDGLLAKNIQYF
TGTGCCAGCAGCCAAGGGGATGGGTTACTAGCCAAAAACATTCAGTACTTC
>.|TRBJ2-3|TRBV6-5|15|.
CASREGGWGTDTQYF
TGTGCCAGCAGAGAGGGTGGGTGGGGCACAGATACGCAGTATTTT
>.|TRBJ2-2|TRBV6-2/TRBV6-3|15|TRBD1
CASSYRDRDTGELFF
TGTGCCAGCAGTTACAGGGACAGGGATACCGGGGAGCTGTTTTTT
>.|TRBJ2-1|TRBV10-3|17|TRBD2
CAISGAGGTLLYNEQFF
TGTGCCATCAGTGGTGCGGGAGGGACCCTCCTCTACAATGAGCAGTTCTTC
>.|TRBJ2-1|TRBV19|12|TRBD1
CASSIDRGKQFF
TGTGCCAGTAGTATCGACAGGGGAAAGCAGTTCTTC
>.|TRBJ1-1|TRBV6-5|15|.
CASSREGSLNTEAFF
TGTGCCAGCAGTAGGGAGGGATCATTGAACACTGAAGCTTTCTTT
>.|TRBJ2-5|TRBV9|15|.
CASSVGRQLQETQYF
TGTGCCAGCAGCGTAGGTCGACAGCTTCAAGAGACCCAGTACTTC
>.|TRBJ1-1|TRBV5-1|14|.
CASSLWDGNTEAFF
TGCGCCAGCAGCTTGTGGGACGGGAACACTGAAGCTTTCTTT
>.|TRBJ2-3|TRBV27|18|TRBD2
CASSLSAPWDGRADTQYF
TGTGCCAGCAGTTTATCGGCCCCTTGGGACGGGAGGGCAGATACGCAGTATTTT
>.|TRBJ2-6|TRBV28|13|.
CASIQSGANVLTF
TGTGCCAGCATCCAGTCGGGGGCCAACGTCCTGACTTTC
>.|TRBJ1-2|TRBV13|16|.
CASSLRSGKANYGYTF
TGTGCCAGCAGCTTGCGATCGGGTAAAGCTAACTATGGCTACACCTTC
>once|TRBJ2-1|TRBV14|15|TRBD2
CASSQLGLVYNEQFF
TGTGCCAGCAGCCAACTGGGACTAGTATACAATGAGCAGTTCTTC
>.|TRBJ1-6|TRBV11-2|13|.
CASSPSWGAGVHF
TGTGCCAGCAGCCCATCCTGGGGGGCAGGGGTGCACTTT
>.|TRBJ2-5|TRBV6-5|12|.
CASRTQKETQYF
TGTGCCAGCAGGACCCAAAAAGAGACCCAGTACTTC
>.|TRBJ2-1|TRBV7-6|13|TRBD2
CASSSGLAYKQFF
TGTGCCAGCAGCTCGGGACTAGCATACAAGCAGTTCTTC
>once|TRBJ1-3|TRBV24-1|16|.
CATSDRQAASGNTIYF
TGTGCCACCAGCGATAGACAGGCGGCCTCTGGAAACACCATATATTTT
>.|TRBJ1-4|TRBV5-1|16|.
CASSLVAGPGNEKLFF
TGCGCCAGCAGCTTGGTGGCCGGGCCCGGTAATGAAAAACTGTTTTTT
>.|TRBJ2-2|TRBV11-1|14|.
CASRANPNTGELFF
TGTGCCAGCAGGGCTAACCCGAACACCGGGGAGCTGTTTTTT
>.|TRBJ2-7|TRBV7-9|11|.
CASSPRGGEYF
TGTGCCAGCAGCCCCAGGGGGGGAGAGTACTTC
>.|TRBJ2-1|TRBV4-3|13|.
CASSQARSARQFF
TGCGCCAGCAGCCAAGCGCGGTCCGCCCGGCAGTTCTTC
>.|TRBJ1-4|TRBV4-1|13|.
CASSRGPGEKLFF
TGCGCCAGCAGCCGGGGACCCGGAGAAAAACTGTTTTTT
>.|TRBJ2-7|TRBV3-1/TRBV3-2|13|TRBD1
CASSQDQGAEQYF
TGTGCCAGCAGCCAAGACCAGGGGGCCGAGCAGTACTTC
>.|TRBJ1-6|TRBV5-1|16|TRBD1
CASSLTGEGWNSPLHF
TGCGCCAGCAGCCTGACAGGGGAAGGGTGGAATTCACCCCTCCACTTT
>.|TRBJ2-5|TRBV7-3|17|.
CASSLGRGGPRQETQYF
TGTGCCAGCAGCTTAGGAAGAGGGGGACCTCGCCAAGAGACCCAGTACTTC
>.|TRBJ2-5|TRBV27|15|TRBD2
CASSFGRELRETQYF
TGTGCCAGCAGTTTCGGGCGGGAGCTAAGAGAGACCCAGTACTTC
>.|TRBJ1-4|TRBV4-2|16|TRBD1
CASSQDQGARGDRLFF
TGTGCCAGCAGCCAAGATCAGGGGGCTAGGGGGGATCGACTGTTTTTT
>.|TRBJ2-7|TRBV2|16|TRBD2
CASVPRTTSGPYEQYF
TGTGCCAGCGTCCCTAGGACGACTAGCGGCCCCTACGAGCAGTACTTC
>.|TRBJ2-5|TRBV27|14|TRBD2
CASSLAGERETQYF
TGTGCCAGCAGCCTAGCGGGAGAAAGGGAGACCCAGTACTTC
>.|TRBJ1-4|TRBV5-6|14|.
CASSFSGTEWKLFF
TGTGCCAGCAGCTTTTCAGGGACGGAGTGGAAACTGTTTTTT
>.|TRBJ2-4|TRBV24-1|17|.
CATSESTPGRGGNIQYF
TGTGCCACCAGTGAGTCTACGCCGGGACGAGGGGGAAACATTCAGTACTTC
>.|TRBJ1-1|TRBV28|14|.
CASSFIRLPWEAFF
TGTGCCAGCAGTTTTATTCGTTTGCCGTGGGAGGCTTTCTTT
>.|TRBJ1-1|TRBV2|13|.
CASRTGKSTEAFF
TGTGCCAGCCGAACAGGGAAGAGCACTGAAGCTTTCTTT
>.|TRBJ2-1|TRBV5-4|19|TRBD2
CASSGGTSGAPISYNEQFF
TGTGCCAGCAGCGGAGGGACTAGCGGAGCCCCGATCTCCTACAATGAGCAGTTCTTC
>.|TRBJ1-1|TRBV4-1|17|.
CASSLRDRNLGLAEAFF
TGCGCCAGCAGCCTGAGGGACCGAAATTTAGGGTTGGCTGAAGCTTTCTTT
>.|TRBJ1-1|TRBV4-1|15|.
CASSQEGQPFAEAFF
TGCGCCAGCAGCCAAGAGGGGCAGCCTTTCGCTGAAGCTTTCTTT
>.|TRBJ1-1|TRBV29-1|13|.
CSVVALVDTEAFF
TGCAGCGTTGTCGCCCTTGTCGACACTGAAGCTTTCTTT
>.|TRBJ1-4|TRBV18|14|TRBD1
CASSPQGAGEKLFF
TGTGCCAGCTCACCGCAGGGGGCTGGTGAAAAACTGTTTTTT
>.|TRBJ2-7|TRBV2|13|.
CARIRGFHYEQYF
TGTGCCAGGATCCGGGGGTTCCACTACGAGCAGTACTTC
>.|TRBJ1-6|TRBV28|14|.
CASTRTDYNSPLHF
TGTGCCAGCACCCGGACAGACTATAATTCACCCCTCCACTTT
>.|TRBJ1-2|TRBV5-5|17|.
CASSLHDTYPGNYGYTF
TGTGCCAGCAGCCTCCACGACACCTACCCAGGGAACTATGGCTACACCTTC
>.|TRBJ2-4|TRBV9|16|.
CASSVGRDLAKNIQYF
TGTGCCAGCAGCGTAGGGCGGGACCTAGCCAAAAACATTCAGTACTTC